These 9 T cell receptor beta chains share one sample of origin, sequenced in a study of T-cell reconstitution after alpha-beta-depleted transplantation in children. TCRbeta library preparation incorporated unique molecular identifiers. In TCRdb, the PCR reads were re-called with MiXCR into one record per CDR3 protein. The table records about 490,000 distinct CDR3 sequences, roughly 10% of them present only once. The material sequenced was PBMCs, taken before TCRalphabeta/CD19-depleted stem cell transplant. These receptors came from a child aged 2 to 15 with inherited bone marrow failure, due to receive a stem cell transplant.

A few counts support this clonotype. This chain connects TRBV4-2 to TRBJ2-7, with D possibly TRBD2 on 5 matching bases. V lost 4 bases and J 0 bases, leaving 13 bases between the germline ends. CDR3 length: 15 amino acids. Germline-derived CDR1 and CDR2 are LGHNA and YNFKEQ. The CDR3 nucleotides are TGTGCCAGCAGCCCGGAGGAAGGGAGCTCCTACGAGCAGTACTTC. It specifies CASSPEEGSSYEQYF.

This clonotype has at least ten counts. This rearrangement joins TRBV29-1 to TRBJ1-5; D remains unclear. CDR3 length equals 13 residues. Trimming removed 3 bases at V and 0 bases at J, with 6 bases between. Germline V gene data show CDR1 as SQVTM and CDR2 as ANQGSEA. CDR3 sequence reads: CSVEEDSNQPQHF. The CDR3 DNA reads TGCAGCGTTGAGGAGGATAGCAATCAGCCCCAGCATTTT. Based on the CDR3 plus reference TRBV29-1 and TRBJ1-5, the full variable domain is SAVISQKPSRDICQRGTSLTIQCQVDSQVTMMFWYRQQPGQSLTLIATANQGSEATYESGFVIDKFPISRPNLTFSTLTVSNMSPEDSSIYLCSVEEDSNQPQHFGDGTRLSIL.

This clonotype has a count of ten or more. In DNA, the CDR3 is TGTGCCAGCAGCCCAAGACTAGCGGGAGGACCCTACGAGCAGTACTTC. It specifies CASSPRLAGGPYEQYF. The chain recombines TRBV7-2 with TRBJ2-7, with TRBD2 matching over 13 bases. CDR3 length equals 16 residues. CDR1 SGHTA and CDR2 FQGNSA come from the germline V gene. The J segment lost 2 bases and the V segment lost 5 bases, leaving 6 bases of the junction unmatched.

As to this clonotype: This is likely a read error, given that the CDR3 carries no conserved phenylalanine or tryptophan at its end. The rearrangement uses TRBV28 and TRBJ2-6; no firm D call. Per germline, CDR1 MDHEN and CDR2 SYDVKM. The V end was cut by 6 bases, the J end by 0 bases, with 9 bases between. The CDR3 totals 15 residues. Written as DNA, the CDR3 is TGTGCCAGCAGCGCAGTGAACTCTGGGGCCAACGTCCTGACTGTC. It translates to CASSAVNSGANVLTV.

The CDR3 DNA sequence: TGCAGTGCTACAGGGGCAACTAACTATGGCTACACCTTC. Translation: CSATGATNYGYTF. The chain employs TRBV20-1 and TRBJ1-2; tentative D call: TRBD1 (6 bases). Germline values: CDR1 DFQATT, CDR2 SNEGSKA (reference sequence). Trimming removed 4 bases at V and 0 bases at J, with 9 bases between. This CDR3 spans 13 amino acids.

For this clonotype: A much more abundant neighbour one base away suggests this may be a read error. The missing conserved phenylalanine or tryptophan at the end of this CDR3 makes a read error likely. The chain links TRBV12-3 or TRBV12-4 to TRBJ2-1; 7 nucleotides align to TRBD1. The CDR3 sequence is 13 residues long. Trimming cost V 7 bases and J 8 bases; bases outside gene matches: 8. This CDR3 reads CASNDREGDEQFC. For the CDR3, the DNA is TGTGCCAGCAATGACAGGGAAGGGGATGAGCAGTTCTGC.

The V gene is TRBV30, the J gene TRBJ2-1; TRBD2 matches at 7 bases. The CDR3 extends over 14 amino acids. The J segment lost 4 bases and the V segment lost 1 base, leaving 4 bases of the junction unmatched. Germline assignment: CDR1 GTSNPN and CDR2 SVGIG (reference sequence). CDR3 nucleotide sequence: TGTGCCTGGAGTGGGGAGGGAGGGTACAATGAGCAGTTCTTC. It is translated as CAWSGEGGYNEQFF.

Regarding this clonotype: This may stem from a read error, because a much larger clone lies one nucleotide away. The DNA for the CDR3 is TGTGCCAGCAGCTCCCCGGGGAAGAGCTACTACAATGAGCAGTTCTTC. It yields the protein CASSSPGKSYYNEQFF. The chain links TRBV28 to TRBJ2-1; D may be TRBD2 (5 bases). Germline V gene sequence: CDR1 MDHEN, CDR2 SYDVKM. V was shortened by 6 bases and J by 3 bases, with 18 bases between the two germline ends. This CDR3 has 16 residues.

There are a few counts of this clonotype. As DNA, the CDR3 is TGTGCCACCCAGAGGTCCCCCTCCTACAATGAGCAGTTCTTC. It specifies CATQRSPSYNEQFF. The chain uses TRBV10-3 and TRBJ2-1; D ambiguous. This CDR3 region has 14 residues. V shed 10 bases and J shed 0 bases, with 13 bases lying between them. Looked up from germline, CDR1 is ENHRY and CDR2 is SYGVKD.